This T cell receptor beta chain came from a study of human T cells and chemical hapten exposure. Whole-study results and caveats: DPC sensitization produced no change in TCRs with frequency above 1 in 1000.

Per germline, CDR1 SEHNR and CDR2 FQNEAQ (reference sequence). The CDR3 covers 17 residues. Losses at the gene ends were 5 bases for V and 0 bases for J; bases not matched to a gene: 9. Specified time point: patch test 3, about 24 weeks after DPC sensitization. Stated treatment: therapeutic diphenylcyclopropenone sensitization with weekly scalp DPC. TCRdb analysed the RACE reads with MiXCR anew, one entry per CDR3 protein. The table lists some 110,000 distinct CDR3 sequences, 11% of them singletons, with under 2.5% in the top ten. A note on this clonotype: The antigen is unknown.

The sequencing used whole blood, collected in connection with sensitization to the hapten diphenylcyclopropenone (DPC). This chain links TRBV7-9 with TRBJ2-3, with 9 bases matching TRBD2. This clonotype was sampled from a woman aged 45-59 years with alopecia areata. Some clones in this sample may be carry-over from other donors' samples. This CDR3 is CASSGGTSSTSTDTQYF. The DNA for the CDR3 is TGTGCCAGCAGCGGGGGGACTAGCTCCACTAGCACAGATACGCAGTATTTT.